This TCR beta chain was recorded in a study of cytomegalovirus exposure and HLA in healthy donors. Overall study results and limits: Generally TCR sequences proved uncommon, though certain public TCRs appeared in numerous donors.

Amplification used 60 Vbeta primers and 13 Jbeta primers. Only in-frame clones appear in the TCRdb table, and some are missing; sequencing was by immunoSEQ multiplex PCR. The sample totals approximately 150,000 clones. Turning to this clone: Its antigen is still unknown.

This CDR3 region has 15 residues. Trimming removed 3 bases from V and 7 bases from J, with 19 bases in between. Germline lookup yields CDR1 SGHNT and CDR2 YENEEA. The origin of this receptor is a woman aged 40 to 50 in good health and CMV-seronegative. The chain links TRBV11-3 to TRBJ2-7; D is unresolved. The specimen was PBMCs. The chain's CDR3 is CASSFQVELLWEQYV. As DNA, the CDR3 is TGTGCCAGCAGCTTTCAGGTAGAACTCCTCTGGGAGCAGTACGTC.